The rows below give T cell receptor beta chains drawn from one sample of a study of response to subunit inactivated influenza vaccine. TCRdb called the RT-PCR reads again in MiXCR, with one record for every CDR3 protein. The sample has some 800,000 distinct CDR3 sequences; around 20% are singletons. The specimen comprised PBMCs from blood, sampled 5 days after vaccination. The receptors derive from a man aged 50 to 59 who received an inactivated influenza vaccine. The CDR3 runs from the conserved cysteine through the conserved F or W. The order of the fields is CDR3 protein, CDR3 DNA, D gene, V gene, J gene, clone size. The D gene is left open where the match is weak. Expanded clones are given a class, and other clones once, few, many or no size at all.

CDR3: CASSQYRDRETQYF; DNA: TGTGCCAGCAGCCAATACAGGGATCGGGAGACCCAGTACTTC; D: NA; V: TRBV3-1; J: TRBJ2-5; size: NA
CDR3: CASIKEGEQYF; DNA: TGTGCCAGCATAAAGGAGGGCGAGCAGTACTTC; D: NA; V: TRBV7-9; J: TRBJ2-7; size: few
CDR3: CASSPGVGGYEQYF; DNA: TGTGCCAGCAGCCCCGGGGTCGGAGGCTACGAGCAGTACTTC; D: NA; V: TRBV5-5; J: TRBJ2-7; size: once
CDR3: CSTRQGNTEAFF; DNA: TGCAGCACAAGACAGGGGAACACTGAAGCTTTCTTT; D: TRBD1; V: TRBV29-1; J: TRBJ1-1; size: few
CDR3: CSASARTSSYEQYF; DNA: TGCAGTGCTTCGGCCCGGACTAGCTCCTACGAGCAGTACTTC; D: TRBD2; V: TRBV20-1; J: TRBJ2-7; size: few
CDR3: CASSLYGTSYGYTF; DNA: TGTGCCAGCAGCTTATACGGGACGTCGTATGGCTACACCTTC; D: NA; V: TRBV7-9; J: TRBJ1-2; size: few
CDR3: CSVGGRLNTEAFF; DNA: TGCAGCGTGGGAGGCCGGTTAAACACTGAAGCTTTCTTT; D: NA; V: TRBV29-1; J: TRBJ1-1; size: few
CDR3: CSVQNSNTEAFF; DNA: TGCAGCGTCCAGAACTCGAACACTGAAGCTTTCTTT; D: NA; V: TRBV29-1; J: TRBJ1-1; size: NA
CDR3: CASSLSPGQGDTEAFF; DNA: TGTGCCAGCAGCTTAAGCCCTGGACAGGGGGACACTGAAGCTTTCTTT; D: TRBD1; V: TRBV7-9; J: TRBJ1-1; size: NA
CDR3: CASSVSLAGGETQYF; DNA: TGTGCCAGCAGCGTATCCCTAGCTGGGGGAGAGACCCAGTACTTC; D: NA; V: TRBV9; J: TRBJ2-5; size: NA
CDR3: CSASGTPYEQYF; DNA: TGCAGTGCTTCCGGGACCCCCTACGAGCAGTACTTC; D: NA; V: TRBV20-1; J: TRBJ2-7; size: few
CDR3: CASRRTSGGSYEQYF; DNA: TGTGCCAGCAGAAGGACTAGCGGTGGCTCCTACGAGCAGTACTTC; D: TRBD2; V: TRBV6-2/TRBV6-3; J: TRBJ2-7; size: NA
CDR3: CASTKYPEQFF; DNA: TGTGCCAGTACAAAGTACCCCGAGCAGTTCTTC; D: NA; V: TRBV28; J: TRBJ2-1; size: few
CDR3: CASSLLSRSSYEQYF; DNA: TGTGCCAGCAGCTTACTTAGCAGAAGCTCCTACGAGCAGTACTTC; D: NA; V: TRBV7-2; J: TRBJ2-7; size: NA
CDR3: CAWTTGAYGYTF; DNA: TGTGCCTGGACCACAGGGGCCTATGGCTACACCTTC; D: TRBD1; V: TRBV30; J: TRBJ1-2; size: few
CDR3: CASSHHTPPETQYF; DNA: TGTGCCAGCAGCCATCATACCCCCCCAGAGACCCAGTACTTC; D: NA; V: TRBV7-2; J: TRBJ2-5; size: NA
CDR3: CASGTPGGQETQYF; DNA: TGCGCCAGCGGTACCCCGGGGGGGCAGGAGACCCAGTACTTC; D: TRBD2; V: TRBV10-2; J: TRBJ2-5; size: NA
CDR3: CASSLSTGLANAKNIQYF; DNA: TGCGCCAGCAGCCTGAGTACCGGACTAGCCAACGCCAAAAACATTCAGTACTTC; D: TRBD2; V: TRBV5-1; J: TRBJ2-4; size: few